The rows below give T cell receptor beta chains drawn from one sample of a study of regulatory T cells in long-lasting Graves disease. Using its own MiXCR run on the multiplex PCR reads, TCRdb lists one record per CDR3 protein. This sample has around 300,000 distinct CDR3 sequences, with 22% found just once. Sequenced here: peripheral blood mononuclear cells (PBMCs), sampled when the disease was refractory, from a patient treated with antithyroid drugs. The source is a female donor with Graves disease. Each CDR3 is given with its conserved first and last residue. Fields, in order: CDR3 protein, CDR3 DNA, J gene, D gene, clone size, V gene. A D gene is named only where the DNA matches it firmly. Expanded clones are given a class, and other clones once, few, many or no size at all.

CASSLTSVKTYEQYF | TGTGCCAGCAGCTTAACTAGCGTAAAGACCTACGAGCAGTACTTC | TRBJ2-7 | TRBD2 | . | TRBV5-6
CAISESSHQETQYF | TGTGCCATCAGTGAGTCGAGTCACCAAGAGACCCAGTACTTC | TRBJ2-5 | . | many | TRBV10-3
CASSPPSGNEQFF | TGTGCCAGCTCACCACCGTCTGGGAATGAGCAGTTCTTC | TRBJ2-1 | . | . | TRBV18
CASSPQWGYEQYF | TGTGCCAGCTCACCACAATGGGGCTACGAGCAGTACTTC | TRBJ2-7 | . | many | TRBV18
CSVEDGTPGLAGGRGSTDTQYF | TGCAGCGTTGAAGATGGCACGCCGGGACTAGCGGGAGGACGGGGTAGTACAGATACGCAGTATTTT | TRBJ2-3 | TRBD2 | . | TRBV29-1
CASSLISAGELFF | TGTGCCAGCAGCTTAATCAGTGCCGGGGAGCTGTTTTTT | TRBJ2-2 | . | few | TRBV7-2
CASSQDGTSVETQYF | TGCGCCAGCAGCCAAGACGGGACTAGCGTAGAGACCCAGTACTTC | TRBJ2-5 | TRBD2 | . | TRBV4-1
CASSEDGGTGELFF | TGTGCCAGCAGTGAAGACGGGGGGACCGGGGAGCTGTTTTTT | TRBJ2-2 | TRBD2 | . | TRBV2
CASSLSGRGIYEQYF | TGTGCCAGCAGTTTATCGGGCAGGGGGATCTACGAGCAGTACTTC | TRBJ2-7 | TRBD1 | many | TRBV28
CSARVGGGRNTGELFF | TGCAGTGCTAGAGTTGGCGGGGGCCGGAACACCGGGGAGCTGTTTTTT | TRBJ2-2 | . | . | TRBV20-1
CASSRDRDYEQYF | TGTGCCAGCAGCAGGGACAGGGATTACGAGCAGTACTTC | TRBJ2-7 | TRBD1 | . | TRBV7-8
CASSQDGGSGGTYEQYF | TGCGCCAGCAGCCAAGATGGAGGTAGCGGGGGGACCTACGAGCAGTACTTC | TRBJ2-7 | TRBD2 | . | TRBV4-1
CSARDFVGFTEAFF | TGCAGTGCTAGGGACTTCGTGGGTTTCACTGAAGCTTTCTTT | TRBJ1-1 | . | few | TRBV20-1
CASSGLAIINNEQFF | TGTGCCAGCAGTGGGCTAGCGATTATTAACAATGAGCAGTTCTTC | TRBJ2-1 | . | . | TRBV6-1
CASSSQRQGLSQPQHF | TGTGCCAGCAGTTCTCAGCGACAGGGGTTAAGTCAGCCCCAGCATTTT | TRBJ1-5 | TRBD1 | many | TRBV28
CASSYPGQTNEKLFF | TGTGCCAGCAGTTACCCGGGACAGACTAATGAAAAACTGTTTTTT | TRBJ1-4 | TRBD1 | . | TRBV6-5
CASSLDGSLRDTEAFF | TGCGCCAGCAGCTTGGATGGCTCTTTGAGGGACACTGAAGCTTTCTTT | TRBJ1-1 | . | few | TRBV5-1
CASSLFGPHSGNTIYF | TGTGCCAGCAGTTTATTCGGCCCCCACTCTGGAAACACCATATATTTT | TRBJ1-3 | . | few | TRBV27
CASSQGVQNIQYF | TGTGCCAGCAGCCAAGGGGTCCAAAACATTCAGTACTTC | TRBJ2-4 | . | . | TRBV14
CPWSVVGPRTDTQYF | TGTCCCTGGAGTGTAGTAGGGCCGCGCACAGATACGCAGTATTTT | TRBJ2-3 | . | . | TRBV30
CASSQVGGTMYSYEQYF | TGCGCCAGCAGCCAAGTCGGGGGGACTATGTACTCCTACGAGCAGTACTTC | TRBJ2-7 | TRBD2 | once | TRBV4-3
CASREPLARRSYNEQFF | TGTGCCAGCCGGGAGCCTCTAGCGCGACGCTCCTACAATGAGCAGTTCTTC | TRBJ2-1 | . | . | TRBV2
CASSQQQKTNTGELFF | TGCGCCAGCAGCCAACAGCAGAAAACGAACACCGGGGAGCTGTTTTTT | TRBJ2-2 | . | . | TRBV4-1
CASNFASGNTIYF | TGTGCCAGCAACTTCGCCTCTGGAAACACCATATATTTT | TRBJ1-3 | . | many | TRBV12-3/TRBV12-4
CASSLEGGISYNEQFF | TGTGCCAGCAGCTTAGAAGGCGGGATCTCCTACAATGAGCAGTTCTTC | TRBJ2-1 | . | many | TRBV7-8
CASSRGTPQETQYF | TGTGCCAGCAGTCGCGGCACTCCTCAAGAGACCCAGTACTTC | TRBJ2-5 | . | many | TRBV2
CAISESKLGFQETQYF | TGTGCCATCAGTGAGTCTAAATTGGGTTTCCAAGAGACCCAGTACTTC | TRBJ2-5 | . | few | TRBV10-3
CASSPVTGDQPQHF | TGTGCCAGCTCACCAGTCACAGGGGATCAGCCCCAGCATTTT | TRBJ1-5 | TRBD1 | many | TRBV18
CASSGQGAGGYTF | TGTGCCAGCAGCGGGCAGGGGGCGGGTGGCTACACCTTC | TRBJ1-2 | TRBD1 | few | TRBV9
CASTPGGISIPETQYF | TGTGCCAGCACCCCTGGGGGGATTTCTATTCCGGAGACCCAGTACTTC | TRBJ2-5 | . | few | TRBV7-8
CASVRDRTGGGTEAFF | TGTGCCAGCGTCCGGGACAGAACGGGGGGGGGCACTGAAGCTTTCTTT | TRBJ1-1 | TRBD1 | . | TRBV2
CSAFLGRSTYNEQFF | TGCAGTGCGTTTCTGGGCCGATCCACCTACAATGAGCAGTTCTTC | TRBJ2-1 | . | . | TRBV20-1
CSARDYLAEGETQYF | TGCAGTGCTAGAGACTATCTAGCGGAGGGGGAGACCCAGTACTTC | TRBJ2-5 | TRBD2 | many | TRBV20-1
CASSQGGRGMDNTGELFF | TGCGCCAGCAGCCAGGGTGGGCGCGGTATGGATAACACCGGGGAGCTGTTTTTT | TRBJ2-2 | . | . | TRBV4-3
CASRGQGMNTEAFF | TGTGCCAGCAGGGGACAGGGAATGAACACTGAAGCTTTCTTT | TRBJ1-1 | TRBD1 | many | TRBV28